Presented here are 3 T cell receptor beta chains from one specimen sequenced in a study of cytomegalovirus exposure and HLA in healthy donors. The PCR was carried out with 60 Vbeta primers and 13 Jbeta primers. Profiled with immunoSEQ multiplex PCR; TCRdb holds only in-frame clones, not every one. The table records about 97,000 clones, about a tenth of them present only once. Sequencing was carried out using PBMCs. Source of these receptors: a man aged 45-60 years in good health and CMV-seropositive.

The rearrangement joins TRBV18 to TRBJ2-5, with D hard to call. The end of the DNA fits TRBJ2-7 better, so the J call may be wrong. There are 14 residues in the CDR3. Germline CDR1 and CDR2: KGHSH and LQKENI. Written as DNA, the CDR3 is TGTGCCAGCTCACCAGGCGTTCAGGATCTCGAGCAGTACTTC. It codes for CASSPGVQDLEQYF.

The chain carries TRBV6-6 and TRBJ1-1, with 8 bases identical to TRBD1. The CDR3 has 14 amino acids. Germline CDR1 is MNHNY and CDR2 is SVGAGI (reference sequence). V was clipped by 2 bases and J by 5 bases; unmatched bases: 4. The CDR3 is CASSYRTGMTEAFF. The CDR3 DNA reads as TGTGCCAGCAGTTACCGGACAGGGATGACTGAAGCTTTCTTT.

There are a few counts of this clone. The chain employs TRBV6-5 and TRBJ2-5, with 9 bases fitting TRBD2. The CDR3 extends over 12 amino acids. V shed 10 bases, J shed 5 bases, and the junction held 5 bases outside the gene matches. Per the germline V gene, CDR1 is MNHEY and CDR2 is SVGAGI. CDR3 coding DNA: TGTGCCATTAGCGGGAGTTGGGAGACCCAGTACTTC. This codes for CAISGSWETQYF.